The source of this T cell receptor (beta chain) is a study of regulatory T cells in long-lasting Graves disease. The study's findings and limits: TRBV28, TRBJ1-2 and TRBJ2-5 were favored in persistent disease.

There are 15 residues in the CDR3. From germline, CDR1 is SGHVS and CDR2 FQNEAQ. Trimming removed 1 base at V and 1 base at J, with 10 bases between. This clonotype was seen at least ten times. Antigen specificity is unknown. Construction of the TCR beta libraries employed iRepertoire HTBI primers in conjunction with Arm-PCR of CDR3 regions. In TCRdb, the multiplex PCR reads were re-called with MiXCR into one record per CDR3 protein. The sample yields roughly 560,000 distinct CDR3 sequences, about 16% seen once. Specified time point: newly diagnosed GD, antithyroid drugs for less than 3 months. Making the TCR library involved RNA that had been extracted from PBMCs. These data are also associated with another study on T cells in Graves' hyperthyroidism and ophthalmopathy. That paper states: Patients aged 18 to 65 had newly diagnosed hyperthyroidism lasting under 2 months. Peripheral blood also featured most of the thyroid clonotypes expanded above 0.001.

The chain is built from TRBV7-8 and TRBJ1-1; D gene ambiguous. This TCR derives from a woman aged 35 to 60 with Graves disease. Sequenced material: peripheral blood mononuclear cells (PBMCs), taken at new diagnosis, from a patient treated with antithyroid drugs. This chain's CDR3 is CASSLVGFTNTEAFF. In nucleotides, the CDR3 is TGTGCCAGCAGCTTAGTTGGGTTCACGAACACTGAAGCTTTCTTT.